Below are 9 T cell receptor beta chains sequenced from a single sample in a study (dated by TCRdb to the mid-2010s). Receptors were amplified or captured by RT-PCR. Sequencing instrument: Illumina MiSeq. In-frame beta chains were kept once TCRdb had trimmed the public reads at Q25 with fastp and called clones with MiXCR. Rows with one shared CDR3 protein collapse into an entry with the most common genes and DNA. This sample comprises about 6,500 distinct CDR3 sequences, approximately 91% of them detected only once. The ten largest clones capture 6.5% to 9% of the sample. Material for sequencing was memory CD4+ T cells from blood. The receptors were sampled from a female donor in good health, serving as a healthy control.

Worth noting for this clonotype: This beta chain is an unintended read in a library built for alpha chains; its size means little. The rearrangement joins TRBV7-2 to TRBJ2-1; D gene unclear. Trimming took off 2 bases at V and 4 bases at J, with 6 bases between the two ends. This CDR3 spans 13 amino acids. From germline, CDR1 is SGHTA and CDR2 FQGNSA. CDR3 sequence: CASSLNAYNEQFF. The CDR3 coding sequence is TGTGCCAGCAGCTTAAATGCGTACAATGAGCAGTTCTTC. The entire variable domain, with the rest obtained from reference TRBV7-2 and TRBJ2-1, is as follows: GAGVSQSPSNKVTEKGKDVELRCDPISGHTALYWYRQSLGQGLEFLIYFQGNSAPDKSGLPSDRFSAERTGGSVSTLTIQRTQQEDSAVYLCASSLNAYNEQFFGPGTRLTVL.

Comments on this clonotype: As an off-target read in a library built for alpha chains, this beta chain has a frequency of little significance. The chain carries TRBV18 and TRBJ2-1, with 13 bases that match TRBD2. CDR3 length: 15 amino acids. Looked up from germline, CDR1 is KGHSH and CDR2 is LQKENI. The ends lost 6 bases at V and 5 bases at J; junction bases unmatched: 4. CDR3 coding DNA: TGTGCCAGCTCTCCGGGACTAGCGGGGAACAATGAGCAGTTCTTC. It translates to CASSPGLAGNNEQFF. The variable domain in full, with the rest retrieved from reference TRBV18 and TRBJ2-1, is NAGVMQNPRHLVRRRGQEARLRCSPMKGHSHVYWYRQLPEEGLKFMVYLQKENIIDESGMPKERFSAEFPKEGPSILRIQQVVRGDSAAYFCASSPGLAGNNEQFFGPGTRLTVL.

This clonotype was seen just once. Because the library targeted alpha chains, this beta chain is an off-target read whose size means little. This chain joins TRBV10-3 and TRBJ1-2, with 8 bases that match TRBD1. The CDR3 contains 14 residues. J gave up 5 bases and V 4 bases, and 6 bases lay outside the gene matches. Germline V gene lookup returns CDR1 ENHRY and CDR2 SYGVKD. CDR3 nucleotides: TGTGCCATCAGTGGGCAGGGGGCTTGGTATGGCTACACCTTC. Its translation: CAISGQGAWYGYTF.

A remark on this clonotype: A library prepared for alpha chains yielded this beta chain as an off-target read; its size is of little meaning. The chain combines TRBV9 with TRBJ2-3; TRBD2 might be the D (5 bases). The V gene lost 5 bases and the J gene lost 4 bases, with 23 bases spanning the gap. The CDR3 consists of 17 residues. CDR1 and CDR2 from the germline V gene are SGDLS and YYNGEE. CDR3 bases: TGTGCCAGCAGTAAAGGGCGGCCCGGGGTAGGGTCAGATACGCAGTATTTT. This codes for CASSKGRPGVGSDTQYF.

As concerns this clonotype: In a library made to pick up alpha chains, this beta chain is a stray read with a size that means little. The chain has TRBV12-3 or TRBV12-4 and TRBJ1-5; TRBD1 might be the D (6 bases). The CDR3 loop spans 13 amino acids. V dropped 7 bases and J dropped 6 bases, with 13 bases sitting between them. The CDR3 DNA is TGTGCCAGCAAAGAGGGGGGCTTTCAGCCCCAGCATTTT. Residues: CASKEGGFQPQHF.

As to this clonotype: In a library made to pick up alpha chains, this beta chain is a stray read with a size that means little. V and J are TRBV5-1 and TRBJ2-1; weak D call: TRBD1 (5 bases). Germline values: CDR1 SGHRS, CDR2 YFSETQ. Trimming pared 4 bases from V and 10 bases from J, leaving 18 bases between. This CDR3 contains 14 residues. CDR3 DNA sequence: TGCGCCAGCAGCGTCGGACACATAAGAAACGAGCAGTTCTTC. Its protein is CASSVGHIRNEQFF.

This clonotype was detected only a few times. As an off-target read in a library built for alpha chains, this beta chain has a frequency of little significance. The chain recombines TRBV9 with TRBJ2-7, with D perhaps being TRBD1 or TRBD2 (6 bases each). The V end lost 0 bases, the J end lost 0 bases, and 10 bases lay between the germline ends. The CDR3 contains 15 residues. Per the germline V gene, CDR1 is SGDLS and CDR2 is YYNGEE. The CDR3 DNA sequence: TGTGCCAGCAGCGTAGAGGGGGGCGGCTCCTACGAGCAGTACTTC. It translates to CASSVEGGGSYEQYF.

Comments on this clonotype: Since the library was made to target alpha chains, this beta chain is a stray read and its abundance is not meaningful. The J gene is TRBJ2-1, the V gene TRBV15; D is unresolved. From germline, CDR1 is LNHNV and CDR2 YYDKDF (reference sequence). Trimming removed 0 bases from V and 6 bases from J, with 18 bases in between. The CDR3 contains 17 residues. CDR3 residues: CATSRDLGLVGLNEQFF. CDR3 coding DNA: TGTGCCACCAGCAGAGATCTGGGCTTAGTAGGTCTCAATGAGCAGTTCTTC.

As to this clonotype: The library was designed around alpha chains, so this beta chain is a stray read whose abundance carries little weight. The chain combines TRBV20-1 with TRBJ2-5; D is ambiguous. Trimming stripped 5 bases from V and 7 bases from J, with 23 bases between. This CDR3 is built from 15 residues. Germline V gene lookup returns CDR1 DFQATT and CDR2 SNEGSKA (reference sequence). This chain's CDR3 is CSARSEFGRAVTQYF. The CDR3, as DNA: TGCAGTGCTCGCTCGGAGTTCGGGCGCGCGGTGACCCAGTACTTC.